The 25 T cell receptor beta chains listed next were all sequenced from one sample in a study of cytomegalovirus exposure and HLA in healthy donors. TCRdb's table, derived via immunoSEQ multiplex PCR, lists solely in-frame clones and lacks some. The table lists about 280,000 clones, roughly 90% of them singletons. The sequenced sample was PBMCs. The source is a woman aged 18 to 35 in good health and CMV-seronegative.

V and J are TRBV6-1 and TRBJ2-2; maybe TRBD1 (6 bases). The CDR3 loop spans 13 amino acids. V dropped 5 bases and J dropped 5 bases, with 9 bases sitting between them. Germline V lookup: CDR1 MNHNS, CDR2 SASEGT. The CDR3 coding sequence is TGTGCCAGCAGTTTAACAGGGACCGGGGAGCTGTTTTTT. It is translated as CASSLTGTGELFF.

This sequence joins TRBV5-5 and TRBJ2-1; 9 bases align to TRBD2. CDR3 length: 18 amino acids. Germline CDR1 SGHKS, CDR2 YYEKEE (reference sequence). With 0 bases clipped from V and 2 bases from J, the junction kept 9 bases outside the gene matches. CDR3 sequence (DNA): TGTGCCAGCAGCTTGGCCGGGCCTAGCGGGATCCCCTACAATGAGCAGTTCTTC. Protein sequence: CASSLAGPSGIPYNEQFF.

V usage is TRBV5-4 and J usage is TRBJ2-4, with a possible D match to TRBD1 (5 bases). The CDR3 sequence is 16 residues long. Trimming stripped 1 base from V and 0 bases from J, with 11 bases between. Germline CDR1 and CDR2: SGHNT and YYREEE (reference sequence). The CDR3 here is CASSLQGALAKNIQYF. The DNA for the CDR3 is TGTGCCAGCAGCTTGCAGGGCGCTTTAGCCAAAAACATTCAGTACTTC.

The V call is TRBV5-1, the J call TRBJ1-6; possibly TRBD1 for D (6 bases). V was pared by 3 bases and J by 9 bases, with 13 bases between. The CDR3 runs 14 residues. CDR1 and CDR2 (germline): SGHRS, YFSETQ. The CDR3 bases are TGCGCCAGCAGCTCCCCGGGACAAAGTTCACCCCTCCACTTT. Residues: CASSSPGQSSPLHF.

The rearrangement uses TRBV7-3 and TRBJ2-7; tentative D call: TRBD2 (5 bases). The V and J ends lost 5 bases and 0 bases respectively, with 14 bases between them. Germline lookup yields CDR1 SGHTA and CDR2 FQGTGA. The CDR3 consists of 15 residues. CDR3 in DNA: TGTGCCAGCAGCCAGGACTTGGGGAGCTCCTACGAGCAGTACTTC. Its protein product is CASSQDLGSSYEQYF.

The chain couples TRBV6-5 to TRBJ2-1, with 8 nucleotides matching TRBD1. Germline V gives CDR1 MNHEY, CDR2 SVGAGI. The CDR3 contains 14 residues. V lost 8 bases to trimming and J lost 6 bases; unmatched junction nucleotides: 9. The CDR3 DNA sequence: TGTGCCAGCCGAGGTCAGGGGGCGATCAATGAGCAGTTCTTC. This gives the protein CASRGQGAINEQFF.

This CDR3 reads CASSLAPGGPLEPQHF. CDR3 nucleotides: TGCGCCAGCAGCTTGGCACCCGGTGGTCCCTTAGAGCCCCAGCATTTT. V and J are TRBV5-1 and TRBJ1-5, with D uncertain. The CDR3 loop spans 16 amino acids. Trimming left V 0 bases short and J 8 bases short, with 18 bases between. CDR1 is SGHRS, CDR2 YFSETQ, per germline.

This chain connects TRBV18 to TRBJ2-7; D unresolved. CDR3 length: 14 residues. The V gene's germline CDR1 is KGHSH and CDR2 LQKENI. Trimming stripped 3 bases from V and 1 base from J, with 10 bases between. CDR3 sequence: CASSPSTVSYEQYF. The CDR3 nucleotides are TGTGCCAGCTCACCGTCCACAGTTTCCTACGAGCAGTACTTC.

The rearrangement links TRBV5-1 to TRBJ1-1; D ambiguous. V was clipped by 2 bases and J by 0 bases, with 20 bases between them. Germline loops: CDR1 SGHRS, CDR2 YFSETQ. The CDR3 covers 18 residues. This chain's CDR3 is CASSFGLSGDSMNTEAFF. DNA for the CDR3: TGCGCCAGCAGCTTCGGACTTTCCGGTGATTCGATGAACACTGAAGCTTTCTTT.

This rearrangement joins TRBV28 to TRBJ1-1; 7 nucleotides align to TRBD1. V was pared by 5 bases and J by 6 bases, with 12 bases of the junction left unmatched. This CDR3 region has 15 residues. The germline V gene has CDR1 MDHEN and CDR2 SYDVKM. As DNA, the CDR3 is TGTGCCAGCAGTCGACAGGGTGAAGGTCGGTCTGAAGCTTTCTTT. Protein: CASSRQGEGRSEAFF.

This clone was seen more than once but under ten times. The chain has TRBV7-9 and TRBJ1-2; 7 nucleotides line up with TRBD1. This CDR3 region has 17 residues. J lost 0 bases, V lost 1 base, and 8 bases had no gene match. Germline V gene sequence: CDR1 SEHNR, CDR2 FQNEAQ (reference sequence). The chain's CDR3 is CASSLVLGDSTNYGYTF. The CDR3 coding sequence is TGTGCCAGCAGCTTAGTTCTCGGGGACAGCACTAACTATGGCTACACCTTC.

The chain joins TRBV2 to TRBJ2-1; TRBD2 agrees at 11 bases. CDR1 is SNHLY, CDR2 FYNNEI, per germline. The trim removed 9 bases at V and 8 bases at J, leaving 9 bases unmatched. The CDR3 has 14 residues. CDR3 coding DNA: TGTGCCAGTTTAGCGGGAGGGCCGATCGATGAGCAGTTCTTC. It translates to CASLAGGPIDEQFF.

The V call is TRBV5-1, the J call TRBJ2-7; 7 bases fit TRBD2. The length of the CDR3 is 17 residues. V was clipped by 5 bases and J by 3 bases; unmatched bases: 17. Germline V lookup: CDR1 SGHRS, CDR2 YFSETQ. The DNA for the CDR3 is TGCGCCAGCAGTTTTGGTCTCGAGGCTAGCGGATACTACGAGCAGTACTTC. Amino acids: CASSFGLEASGYYEQYF. Full variable domain (remainder filled in from reference TRBV5-1 and TRBJ2-7): KAGVTQTPRYLIKTRGQQVTLSCSPISGHRSVSWYQQTPGQGLQFLFEYFSETQRNKGNFPGRFSGRQFSNSRSEMNVSTLELGDSALYLCASSFGLEASGYYEQYFGPGTRLTVT.

V usage is TRBV9 and J usage is TRBJ2-7; D gene uncertain. With 4 bases removed from V and 3 bases from J, the gap between germline ends came to 8 bases. CDR1 SGDLS and CDR2 YYNGEE come from the germline V gene. The CDR3 length is 12 residues. The CDR3 nucleotides are TGTGCCAGCAGCTCTCAGGACTACGAGCAGTACTTC. Its translation is CASSSQDYEQYF.

V is TRBV19 and J is TRBJ1-3, with D hard to call. This CDR3 is 15 amino acids long. Trimming removed 3 bases from V and 4 bases from J, with 13 bases in between. Germline V gene data show CDR1 as LNHDA and CDR2 as SQIVND (reference sequence). For the CDR3, the DNA is TGTGCCAGTAGTATGAGGCCGGTAGCGGGAAACACCATATATTTT. Translating gives CASSMRPVAGNTIYF.

This chain uses TRBV27 with TRBJ2-7; 10 bases are a match to TRBD2. Germline V gene data show CDR1 as MNHEY and CDR2 as SMNVEV (reference sequence). Trimming cost V 6 bases and J 7 bases; bases outside gene matches: 9. The CDR3 is 14 amino acids. The CDR3, as DNA: TGTGCCAGCAGCCCCTGGACTAGCGGTGGGGAGCAGTACTTC. Amino acids: CASSPWTSGGEQYF.

This clone was counted only a few times. This chain uses TRBV9 with TRBJ1-2; 7 positions agree with TRBD1. Looked up from germline, CDR1 is SGDLS and CDR2 is YYNGEE. The trim removed 3 bases at V and 4 bases at J, leaving 9 bases unmatched. The CDR3 spans 15 residues. CDR3 protein: CASSALQGQVYGYTF. CDR3 bases: TGTGCCAGCAGCGCCCTACAGGGGCAGGTCTATGGCTACACCTTC.

V is TRBV28 and J is TRBJ1-6, with D maybe TRBD1 (5 bases). Germline V gene lookup returns CDR1 MDHEN and CDR2 SYDVKM. This CDR3 comprises 18 residues. V dropped 4 bases and J dropped 3 bases, with 19 bases sitting between them. The CDR3 bases are TGTGCCAGCAGTTACTTAAGGATCCGGGACTTCTATAATTCACCCCTCCACTTT. Its translation: CASSYLRIRDFYNSPLHF. The full variable domain, rest sourced from reference TRBV28 and TRBJ1-6, is DVKVTQSSRYLVKRTGEKVFLECVQDMDHENMFWYRQDPGLGLRLIYFSYDVKMKEKGDIPEGYSVSREKKERFSLILESASTNQTSMYLCASSYLRIRDFYNSPLHFGNGTRLTVT.

This chain connects TRBV6-5 to TRBJ1-1, with a tentative D call TRBD1 (6 bases). The CDR3 has 16 amino acids. The germline gives CDR1 MNHEY, CDR2 SVGAGI. V lost 3 bases and J lost 1, with 15 bases in between. The DNA for the CDR3 is TGTGCCAGCAGTTATGCGGTCAGGGGCCCGAACACTGAAGCTTTCTTT. Amino acids: CASSYAVRGPNTEAFF.

This clone was counted once. The chain employs TRBV27 and TRBJ2-1, with 9 bases fitting TRBD1. With V trimmed by 4 bases and J by 7 bases, 11 bases remained unmatched. Germline loops: CDR1 MNHEY, CDR2 SMNVEV (reference sequence). The CDR3 totals 16 residues. The DNA of the CDR3 is TGTGCCAGCAGTTCCCTTCCGGGACAGGGCGGTAATGAGCAGTTCTTC. It is translated as CASSSLPGQGGNEQFF.

This clone was picked up one time. The CDR3 sequence is CASSLLGGRAADEQFF. CDR3 nucleotide sequence: TGTGCCAGCAGCTTATTGGGCGGGAGAGCGGCGGATGAGCAGTTCTTC. This chain joins TRBV7-6 and TRBJ2-1, with 7 positions matching TRBD2. CDR3 size: 16 residues. In germline, CDR1 is SGHVS, CDR2 FNYEAQ. Trimming removed 2 bases from V and 8 bases from J; junction bases left unmatched: 12.

This clone is a singleton in its sample. The chain links TRBV27 to TRBJ1-1; TRBD1 might be the D (6 bases). This CDR3 contains 15 residues. Per germline, CDR1 MNHEY and CDR2 SMNVEV (reference sequence). Trimming left V 2 bases short and J 2 bases short, with 12 bases between. The DNA of the CDR3 is TGTGCCAGCAGTTTACTGTCGGACAGCAACACTGAAGCTTTCTTT. Its translation is CASSLLSDSNTEAFF.

The chain has TRBV30 and TRBJ2-5; the D is unclear. The CDR3 runs to 14 residues. Germline V gene sequence: CDR1 GTSNPN, CDR2 SVGIG (reference sequence). The V end was cut by 4 bases, the J end by 1 base, with 13 bases between. This CDR3 is CAWNFRSTQETQYF. The CDR3 DNA reads as TGTGCCTGGAATTTTCGGTCTACCCAAGAGACCCAGTACTTC.

The genes are TRBV9 and TRBJ2-1, with D tentatively TRBD2 (5 bases). V was shortened by 1 base and J by 4 bases, with 15 bases between the two germline ends. The CDR3 is 16 amino acids. From germline, CDR1 is SGDLS and CDR2 YYNGEE. CDR3 residues: CASSVIPSGRYNEQFF. CDR3 nucleotides: TGTGCCAGCAGCGTAATCCCCAGCGGTCGTTACAATGAGCAGTTCTTC.

J is TRBJ2-7 and V is TRBV18; tentatively, D is TRBD1 (6 bases). Trimming stripped 1 base from V and 7 bases from J, with 26 bases between. The CDR3 length is 18 residues. CDR1 KGHSH and CDR2 LQKENI come from the germline V gene. For the CDR3, the DNA is TGTGCCAGCTCACCACGAATCGTCCGGGACACCCAAAAAGAAGAGCAGTACTTC. This sequence encodes CASSPRIVRDTQKEEQYF.